This passage covers 19 T cell receptor beta chains from one sample sequenced in a study of PD-1 blockade in classical Hodgkin lymphoma. Assay used: immunoSEQ multiplex PCR; TCRdb lists only in-frame clones, some missing. In the table there are roughly 32,000 clones, 85% to 95% of which are singletons. Time point indicated: newly diagnosed, previously untreated cHL patient sample. The specimen sequenced was peripheral blood mononuclear cells (PBMCs). These receptors all come from a human donor with classical Hodgkin lymphoma.

V gene TRBV7-9 combines with J gene TRBJ1-1, with D unclear. Germline V gene data show CDR1 as SEHNR and CDR2 as FQNEAQ (reference sequence). The CDR3 length is 13 residues. The V end was cut by 1 base, the J end by 0 bases, with 3 bases between. Here the CDR3 reads CASSLDVNTEAFF. CDR3 sequence (DNA): TGTGCCAGCAGCTTAGACGTGAACACTGAAGCTTTCTTT.

The gene calls are TRBV19 and TRBJ1-2, with 9 bases aligning to TRBD1. The length of the CDR3 is 16 residues. The germline V gene encodes CDR1 LNHDA and CDR2 SQIVND (reference sequence). Trimming at V came to 6 bases and at J to 0 bases, leaving 8 bases not matched to a gene. CDR3 in DNA: TGTGCCAGTAGCAGGGACAGGGAAATTGCTAACTATGGCTACACCTTC. Encoded protein: CASSRDREIANYGYTF.

The chain joins TRBV7-8 to TRBJ2-5, with 7 nucleotides matching TRBD2. V shed 0 bases and J 5 bases; nucleotides not matched to a gene: 9. Germline V gene lookup returns CDR1 SGHVS and CDR2 FQNEAQ. CDR3 size: 16 residues. For the CDR3, the DNA is TGTGCCAGCAGCTTAGCGGGAGGGCCTTTGCTGGAGACCCAGTACTTC. It specifies CASSLAGGPLLETQYF.

This sequence joins TRBV5-4 and TRBJ2-2; 10 nucleotides agree with TRBD2. The CDR3 has 16 amino acids. V shed 2 bases and J 3 bases; nucleotides not matched to a gene: 4. Germline CDR1 SGHNT, CDR2 YYREEE (reference sequence). The CDR3 sequence is CASSFKAGGYTGELFF. The CDR3 bases are TGTGCCAGCAGCTTCAAAGCGGGAGGGTACACCGGGGAGCTGTTTTTT.

The chain links TRBV2 to TRBJ2-7; D tentatively fits TRBD1 or TRBD2 (5 bases each). V lost 0 bases, J lost 1 base, and 19 bases lay in between. The CDR3 extends over 18 amino acids. Germline V gene lookup returns CDR1 SNHLY and CDR2 FYNNEI. Written as DNA, the CDR3 is TGTGCCAGCAGTGAAGCGGGGGTTGGTAGGGTTAGATCCTACGAGCAGTACTTC. The encoded protein is CASSEAGVGRVRSYEQYF.

The CDR3 region has the DNA TGTGCCAGCAGTATGGGAGGGTCTGCCTACAATGAGCAGTTCTTC. Encoded protein: CASSMGGSAYNEQFF. This rearrangement joins TRBV6-5 to TRBJ2-1; 7 bases align to TRBD2. V lost 5 bases to trimming and J lost 2 bases; unmatched junction nucleotides: 6. This CDR3 contains 15 residues. Germline V lookup: CDR1 MNHEY, CDR2 SVGAGI.

This sequence joins TRBV10-3 and TRBJ1-1; TRBD1 is a possible D gene (5 bases). This CDR3 spans 13 amino acids. V was pared by 6 bases and J by 1 base, with 9 bases between. From germline, CDR1 is ENHRY and CDR2 SYGVKD. The CDR3 sequence: CAISGTGNTEAFF. The CDR3 DNA sequence: TGTGCCATCAGCGGGACGGGGAACACTGAAGCTTTCTTT.

The rearrangement uses TRBV6-4 and TRBJ2-3; no definite D call. V was trimmed by 2 bases and J by 2 bases, leaving 11 bases between them. The CDR3 has 15 residues. The V gene's germline CDR1 is MRHNA and CDR2 SNTAGT. The CDR3 protein is CASSDGRSPTDTQYF. In nucleotides, the CDR3 is TGTGCCAGCAGTGACGGAAGGTCCCCCACAGATACGCAGTATTTT.

This rearrangement joins TRBV15 to TRBJ2-1; 10 bases agree with TRBD2. V lost 3 bases and J lost 5; bases outside the gene matches: 7. CDR1 is LNHNV, CDR2 YYDKDF, per germline (reference sequence). The CDR3 is made up of 16 amino acids. CDR3 residues: CATSSASGRVDNEQFF. DNA of the CDR3: TGTGCCACCAGCAGCGCTAGCGGGAGAGTGGACAATGAGCAGTTCTTC.

The rearrangement uses TRBV6-5 and TRBJ2-1; no firm D call. V was trimmed by 6 bases and J by 8 bases, leaving 11 bases between them. This CDR3 contains 12 residues. In germline, CDR1 is MNHEY, CDR2 SVGAGI. The CDR3 DNA sequence: TGTGCCAGCAGCGCCTATTTAGATGAGCAGTTCTTC. Residues: CASSAYLDEQFF.

The genes are TRBV11-2 and TRBJ2-7; tentatively, D is TRBD1 (5 bases). Germline lookup yields CDR1 SGHAT and CDR2 FQNNGV. Trimming cost V 3 bases and J 2 bases, with 17 bases left between them. The CDR3 runs to 16 residues. CDR3 sequence (DNA): TGTGCCAGCAGCTTGGCCGTCAATAGGGGCCCCTACGAGCAGTACTTC. This gives the protein CASSLAVNRGPYEQYF.

The chain uses TRBV7-8 and TRBJ1-1, with 11 bases identical to TRBD1. Germline CDR1 is SGHVS and CDR2 is FQNEAQ. Unmatched junction bases numbered 5, after V lost 5 bases and J lost 6 bases. The CDR3 length is 14 residues. CDR3 in amino acids: CASSIRDRGAEAFF. For the CDR3, the DNA is TGTGCCAGCAGCATCCGGGACAGGGGGGCTGAAGCTTTCTTT.

The CDR3 nucleotides are TGCAGCGCACGCGGGCCGGGGCATGAAAAACTGTTTTTT. Its translation: CSARGPGHEKLFF. V is TRBV29-1 and J is TRBJ1-4, with TRBD1 as a possible D gene (5 bases). The length of the CDR3 is 13 residues. Per the germline V gene, CDR1 is SQVTM and CDR2 is ANQGSEA. V dropped 7 bases and J dropped 6 bases, with 15 bases sitting between them.

V and J are TRBV5-1 and TRBJ2-2, with unresolved D. This CDR3 comprises 15 residues. The V end was cut by 4 bases, the J end by 6 bases, with 16 bases between. CDR1 and CDR2 from the germline V gene are SGHRS and YFSETQ. CDR3 sequence reads: CASSVDPIGAGELFF. The CDR3 bases are TGCGCCAGCAGCGTAGACCCCATCGGTGCCGGGGAGCTGTTTTTT.

V usage is TRBV27 and J usage is TRBJ2-5; D perhaps matches TRBD2 (6 bases). V lost 7 bases and J lost 3, with 18 bases in between. The CDR3 covers 15 residues. The germline gives CDR1 MNHEY, CDR2 SMNVEV (reference sequence). The CDR3 spells CASILPARLEETQYF. As DNA, the CDR3 is TGTGCCAGCATTCTCCCAGCCCGACTAGAAGAGACCCAGTACTTC.

The chain combines TRBV7-2 with TRBJ1-1, with TRBD1 matching 8 bases. The J segment lost 0 bases and the V segment lost 5 bases, leaving 5 bases of the junction unmatched. The CDR3 length is 15 residues. In germline, CDR1 is SGHTA, CDR2 FQGNSA. In DNA form, the CDR3 reads TGTGCCAGCAGCGTCCGGGACAGGATGAACACTGAAGCTTTCTTT. Residues: CASSVRDRMNTEAFF.

The chain uses TRBV2 and TRBJ2-3; D perhaps matches TRBD2 (5 bases). This CDR3 spans 14 amino acids. Germline values: CDR1 SNHLY, CDR2 FYNNEI. Trimming pared 5 bases from V and 5 bases from J, leaving 14 bases between. The CDR3 DNA reads TGTGCCAGCAGTTTTACTAGTCCCGGAGATACGCAGTATTTT. This sequence encodes CASSFTSPGDTQYF. Filled out from reference TRBV2 and TRBJ2-3, the complete variable domain reads EPEVTQTPSHQVTQMGQEVILRCVPISNHLYFYWYRQILGQKVEFLVSFYNNEISEKSEIFDDQFSVERPDGSNFTLKIRSTKLEDSAMYFCASSFTSPGDTQYFGPGTRLTVL.

V and J are TRBV6-1 and TRBJ2-1, with 12 positions matching TRBD2. Germline V gene data show CDR1 as MNHNS and CDR2 as SASEGT. There are 14 residues in the CDR3. The ends lost 9 bases at V and 3 bases at J; junction bases unmatched: 3. As DNA, the CDR3 is TGTGCCAGTCCGGGACTAGCGGGCTACAATGAGCAGTTCTTC. Protein product: CASPGLAGYNEQFF.

Only a few counts were recorded for this clone. The rearrangement joins TRBV4-2 to TRBJ2-2; tentatively, D is TRBD2 (7 bases). V was cut by 0 bases and J by 5 bases, with 13 bases left in between. Germline-derived CDR1 and CDR2 are LGHNA and YNFKEQ. The CDR3 extends over 16 amino acids. The CDR3 DNA sequence: TGTGCCAGCAGCCAAGATGTAGGGGGAGGGACCGGGGAGCTGTTTTTT. This gives the protein CASSQDVGGGTGELFF.